These 27 T cell receptor beta chains came from one sample sequenced in a study of lymphopenia after photon versus proton radiotherapy. Sequencing used immunoSEQ multiplex PCR; TCRdb keeps in-frame clones, though not all of them. The table records about 40,000 clones, approximately 82% of them present only once. Here the sequenced sample was peripheral blood, taken from a patient treated with proton-based radiotherapy. These receptors all come from a woman aged 70 to 79 with pancreatic cancer.

The chain is built from TRBV9 and TRBJ2-7, with a possible D match to TRBD2 (5 bases). Germline CDR1 SGDLS, CDR2 YYNGEE. The CDR3 sequence is 13 residues long. Between the trimmed V and J ends, which lost 0 bases and 2 bases, there was a span of 6 bases. CDR3 sequence reads: CASSVAGTYEQYF. The CDR3 DNA follows: TGTGCCAGCAGCGTAGCGGGAACCTACGAGCAGTACTTC.

This clone appeared a few times. The CDR3 loop is CASSIPRGSADTQYF. The CDR3 nucleotides are TGTGCCAGTAGTATCCCGCGGGGCAGCGCAGATACGCAGTATTTT. V is TRBV19 and J is TRBJ2-3, with D maybe TRBD2 (6 bases). The CDR3 runs to 15 residues. From germline, CDR1 is LNHDA and CDR2 SQIVND (reference sequence). V was trimmed by 3 bases and J by 4 bases, leaving 14 bases between them. The variable domain in full, completed from reference TRBV19 and TRBJ2-3, reads DGGITQSPKYLFRKEGQNVTLSCEQNLNHDAMYWYRQDPGQGLRLIYYSQIVNDFQKGDIAEGYSVSREKKESFPLTVTSAQKNPTAFYLCASSIPRGSADTQYFGPGTRLTVL.

This clone was detected only a few times. This chain connects TRBV18 to TRBJ2-7; TRBD1 matches at 12 bases. The CDR3 has 15 amino acids. Looked up from germline, CDR1 is KGHSH and CDR2 is LQKENI. Losses at the gene ends were 3 bases for V and 6 bases for J; bases not matched to a gene: 6. CDR3 in DNA: TGTGCCAGCTCACCGACCGGGACAGGGGGCAGCGAGCAGTACTTC. Translation gives CASSPTGTGGSEQYF.

The chain employs TRBV5-1 and TRBJ2-1; D is uncertain. This CDR3 has 12 amino acids. V lost 0 bases and J lost 7, with 5 bases in between. The germline CDR1 and CDR2 sequences are SGHRS and YFSETQ. In DNA, the CDR3 is TGCGCCAGCAGCTTGGAGAGGAATGAGCAGTTCTTC. It translates to CASSLERNEQFF.

The V gene is TRBV4-3, the J gene TRBJ2-7; TRBD1 aligns across 8 bases. Germline CDR1 is LGHNA and CDR2 is YSLEER. The ends lost 1 base at V and 8 bases at J; junction bases unmatched: 7. The CDR3 totals 14 residues. The CDR3, as DNA: TGCGCCAGCAGCCAAGGCGGGCAGGGGGCTCAGCAGTACTTC. Residues: CASSQGGQGAQQYF.

There are a few counts of this clone. V is TRBV2 and J is TRBJ2-1; D call uncertain. Trimming removed 10 bases from V and 0 bases from J, with 13 bases in between. This CDR3 contains 14 residues. Germline V CDR1 and CDR2: SNHLY, FYNNEI. This chain's CDR3 is CATFNEGSYNEQFF. Here the CDR3 DNA reads TGTGCCACTTTCAACGAAGGCTCCTACAATGAGCAGTTCTTC.

The chain recombines TRBV4-1 with TRBJ1-1; D may be TRBD1 (5 bases). The CDR3 is 15 amino acids. The V gene lost 3 bases and the J gene lost 5 bases, with 16 bases spanning the gap. Germline assignment: CDR1 MGHRA and CDR2 YSYEKL. CDR3 nucleotides: TGCGCCAGCAGCCAGGCCGACCGGGACTCGACTGAAGCTTTCTTT. This sequence encodes CASSQADRDSTEAFF.

The chain links TRBV10-3 to TRBJ1-2, with D possibly being TRBD1 (5 bases). There are 15 residues in the CDR3. Germline V gene lookup returns CDR1 ENHRY and CDR2 SYGVKD. The germline V and J ends were trimmed by 8 bases and 3 bases, with 19 bases remaining between them. This CDR3 reads CAISKGRGGDYGYTF. The CDR3 nucleotides are TGTGCCATCTCTAAAGGAAGGGGCGGGGACTATGGCTACACCTTC.

This chain connects TRBV7-2 to TRBJ1-5; 7 nucleotides match TRBD1. This CDR3 contains 16 residues. V lost 2 bases and J lost 0; bases outside the gene matches: 4. The germline V gene has CDR1 SGHTA and CDR2 FQGNSA. The CDR3 region is CASSLRGQSSNQPQHF. DNA of the CDR3: TGTGCCAGCAGCTTAAGGGGACAGAGTAGCAATCAGCCCCAGCATTTT.

V and J are TRBV28 and TRBJ1-5; maybe TRBD1 (6 bases). This CDR3 has 15 amino acids. Germline CDR1 and CDR2: MDHEN and SYDVKM. V lost 4 bases and J lost 3, with 13 bases in between. The CDR3 sequence is CASSSKNRANQPQHF. DNA for the CDR3: TGTGCCAGCAGTTCAAAGAACAGGGCCAATCAGCCCCAGCATTTT.

This clone was counted once. The V call is TRBV7-6, the J call TRBJ2-1; 9 positions agree with TRBD1. CDR1 is SGHVS and CDR2 is FNYEAQ in the germline V gene. CDR3 length equals 16 residues. Trimming removed 7 bases from V and 6 bases from J; junction bases left unmatched: 13. The CDR3 DNA reads as TGTGCCAGCACCCCTCGATCCGGGACAGGGTTCAATGAGCAGTTCTTC. The encoded protein is CASTPRSGTGFNEQFF.

The chain combines TRBV28 with TRBJ1-3; TRBD1 aligns across 8 bases. The CDR3 spans 15 residues. The J segment lost 4 bases and the V segment lost 4 bases, leaving 6 bases of the junction unmatched. CDR1 and CDR2 (germline): MDHEN, SYDVKM. The CDR3 is CASSSRDRFGNTIYF. The CDR3 bases are TGTGCCAGCAGTTCCCGGGACAGGTTCGGAAACACCATATATTTT.

In this sample, this clone turned up a few times. This chain joins TRBV10-3 and TRBJ1-3; D unresolved. CDR3 length: 16 amino acids. Germline V CDR1 and CDR2: ENHRY, SYGVKD. Between the trimmed V and J ends, which lost 3 bases and 0 bases, there was a span of 12 bases. Here the CDR3 DNA reads TGTGCCATCAGTGAAGGGCGGGCCCACTCTGGAAACACCATATATTTT. Translating gives CAISEGRAHSGNTIYF.

V and J are TRBV13 and TRBJ2-2, with 7 nucleotides matching TRBD2. CDR3 length: 17 residues. CDR1 is PRHDT, CDR2 FYEKMQ, per germline (reference sequence). The J segment lost 2 bases and the V segment lost 5 bases, leaving 11 bases of the junction unmatched. CDR3 sequence reads: CASSRGGNRLNTGELFF. The DNA of the CDR3 is TGTGCCAGCAGCCGGGGAGGGAACAGACTTAACACCGGGGAGCTGTTTTTT.

The chain has TRBV14 and TRBJ1-1; no clear D gene. The V gene lost 0 bases and the J gene lost 6 bases, with 17 bases spanning the gap. Germline V gene sequence: CDR1 SGHDN, CDR2 FVKESK. CDR3 length equals 16 residues. CDR3 bases: TGTGCCAGCAGCCAAGACTTCGGGGTAGGATTCGCTGAAGCTTTCTTT. This encodes CASSQDFGVGFAEAFF.

V gene TRBV11-2 combines with J gene TRBJ2-5; 9 bases map to TRBD2. Looked up from germline, CDR1 is SGHAT and CDR2 is FQNNGV. This CDR3 region has 17 residues. V lost 4 bases to trimming and J lost 4 bases; unmatched junction nucleotides: 13. Here the CDR3 reads CASSSRLAVREVETQYF. For the CDR3, the DNA is TGTGCCAGCAGCTCACGACTAGCGGTCAGGGAAGTAGAGACCCAGTACTTC.

This chain uses TRBV9 with TRBJ2-5; D gene uncertain. The V and J ends lost 0 bases and 2 bases respectively, with 5 bases between them. The CDR3 sequence is 13 residues long. Germline V gene lookup returns CDR1 SGDLS and CDR2 YYNGEE. CDR3 amino acids: CASSVAIQETQYF. The DNA of the CDR3 is TGTGCCAGCAGCGTAGCCATTCAAGAGACCCAGTACTTC.

The chain combines TRBV19 with TRBJ1-5; TRBD1 is a possible D gene (5 bases). The V end lost 0 bases, the J end lost 6 bases, and 9 bases lay between the germline ends. This CDR3 spans 14 amino acids. Germline lookup yields CDR1 LNHDA and CDR2 SQIVND (reference sequence). CDR3 nucleotide sequence: TGTGCCAGTAGTATAGAAACAGGTCGTCAGCCCCAGCATTTT. As protein: CASSIETGRQPQHF. Full variable domain (rest looked up from reference TRBV19 and TRBJ1-5): DGGITQSPKYLFRKEGQNVTLSCEQNLNHDAMYWYRQDPGQGLRLIYYSQIVNDFQKGDIAEGYSVSREKKESFPLTVTSAQKNPTAFYLCASSIETGRQPQHFGDGTRLSIL.

The chain joins TRBV29-1 to TRBJ2-7; 7 bases line up with TRBD2. V lost 5 bases, J lost 2 bases, and 9 bases stayed unmatched. The CDR3 spans 14 residues. The germline CDR1 and CDR2 sequences are SQVTM and ANQGSEA. Written as DNA, the CDR3 is TGCAGCGTTTATTTCAGGGAGGGGACCTACGAGCAGTACTTC. Translating gives CSVYFREGTYEQYF.

The V and J genes are TRBV27 and TRBJ1-5; tentatively, D is TRBD1 (5 bases). Trimming removed 2 bases at V and 3 bases at J, with 11 bases between. Germline V gene lookup returns CDR1 MNHEY and CDR2 SMNVEV (reference sequence). The CDR3 has 15 amino acids. CDR3 loop: CASSLAGLDNQPQHF. CDR3 DNA: TGTGCCAGCAGTTTAGCAGGGTTGGACAATCAGCCCCAGCATTTT.

V gene TRBV7-9 combines with J gene TRBJ1-1; the D gene is possibly TRBD1 (5 bases). In germline, CDR1 is SEHNR, CDR2 FQNEAQ (reference sequence). With 3 bases removed from V and 0 bases from J, the gap between germline ends came to 11 bases. The length of the CDR3 is 15 residues. DNA of the CDR3: TGTGCCAGCAGCTTCGCGCGGACACTGAACACTGAAGCTTTCTTT. Its protein is CASSFARTLNTEAFF. The full variable domain, its missing parts supplied by reference TRBV7-9 and TRBJ1-1, is DTGVSQNPRHKITKRGQNVTFRCDPISEHNRLYWYRQTLGQGPEFLTYFQNEAQLEKSRLLSDRFSAERPKGSFSTLEIQRTEQGDSAMYLCASSFARTLNTEAFFGQGTRLTVV.

The rearrangement uses TRBV19 and TRBJ1-5; the D is unclear. Trimming pared 0 bases from V and 6 bases from J, leaving 6 bases between. CDR3 length: 13 residues. Germline V CDR1 and CDR2: LNHDA, SQIVND (reference sequence). The CDR3 loop reads CASSIEGFQPQHF. The CDR3 nucleotides are TGTGCCAGTAGTATAGAGGGATTTCAGCCCCAGCATTTT.

This chain links TRBV21-1 with TRBJ2-3; the D call TRBD2 from the table was never checked on the DNA. TRBV21-1 is a pseudogene locus. This CDR3 contains 13 residues. The CDR3 loop is CASSKGEGKAQYF. In DNA form, the CDR3 reads TGTGCCAGCAGCAAAGGAGAGGGTAAGGCGCAGTATTTT.

The V gene is TRBV18, the J gene TRBJ2-3, with D unclear. CDR1 and CDR2 from the germline V gene are KGHSH and LQKENI. V was pared by 3 bases and J by 5 bases, with 9 bases between. The CDR3 has 13 residues. The CDR3 region has the DNA TGTGCCAGCTCACCGAGACTGGAAGATACGCAGTATTTT. Translation: CASSPRLEDTQYF.

This chain joins TRBV28 and TRBJ2-1, with TRBD2 as a possible D gene (5 bases). Trimming took 2 bases from V and 4 from J, leaving 12 bases between them. The CDR3 covers 15 residues. Germline CDR1 MDHEN, CDR2 SYDVKM. For the CDR3, the DNA is TGTGCCAGCAGTTTAGGCCCGGACTGGTACAATGAGCAGTTCTTC. It codes for CASSLGPDWYNEQFF.

V is TRBV11-3 and J is TRBJ1-3; D is uncertain. Looked up from germline, CDR1 is SGHNT and CDR2 is YENEEA. The CDR3 has 12 residues. V dropped 3 bases and J dropped 4 bases, with 4 bases sitting between them. Here the CDR3 reads CASSFAGNTIYF. CDR3 coding DNA: TGTGCCAGCAGCTTTGCCGGAAACACCATATATTTT. Looking up the rest from reference TRBV11-3 and TRBJ1-3 gives the full variable domain: EAGVVQSPRYKIIEKKQPVAFWCNPISGHNTLYWYLQNLGQGPELLIRYENEEAVDDSQLPKDRFSAERLKGVDSTLKIQPAELGDSAVYLCASSFAGNTIYFGEGSWLTVV.

This chain joins TRBV11-3 and TRBJ2-7, with D hard to call. The germline V gene encodes CDR1 SGHNT and CDR2 YENEEA. There are 12 residues in the CDR3. The germline V and J ends were trimmed by 4 bases and 7 bases, with 11 bases remaining between them. CDR3 DNA: TGTGCCAGCAGCTCCGGCCCACGAGAGCAGTACTTC. It encodes CASSSGPREQYF.